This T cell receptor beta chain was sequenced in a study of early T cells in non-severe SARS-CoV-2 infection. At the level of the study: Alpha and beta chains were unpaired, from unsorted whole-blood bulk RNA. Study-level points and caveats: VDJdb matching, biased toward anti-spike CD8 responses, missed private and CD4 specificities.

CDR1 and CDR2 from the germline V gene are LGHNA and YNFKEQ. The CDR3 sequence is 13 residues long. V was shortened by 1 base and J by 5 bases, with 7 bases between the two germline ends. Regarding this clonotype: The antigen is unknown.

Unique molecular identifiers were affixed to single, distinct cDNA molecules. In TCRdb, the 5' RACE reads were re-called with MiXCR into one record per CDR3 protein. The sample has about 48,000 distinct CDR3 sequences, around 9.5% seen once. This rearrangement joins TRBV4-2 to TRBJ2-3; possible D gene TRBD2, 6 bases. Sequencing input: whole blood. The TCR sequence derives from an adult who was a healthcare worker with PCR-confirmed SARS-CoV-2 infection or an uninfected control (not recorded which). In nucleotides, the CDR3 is TGTGCCAGCAGCCAAGGGGGGGTAGATACGCAGTATTTT. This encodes CASSQGGVDTQYF.